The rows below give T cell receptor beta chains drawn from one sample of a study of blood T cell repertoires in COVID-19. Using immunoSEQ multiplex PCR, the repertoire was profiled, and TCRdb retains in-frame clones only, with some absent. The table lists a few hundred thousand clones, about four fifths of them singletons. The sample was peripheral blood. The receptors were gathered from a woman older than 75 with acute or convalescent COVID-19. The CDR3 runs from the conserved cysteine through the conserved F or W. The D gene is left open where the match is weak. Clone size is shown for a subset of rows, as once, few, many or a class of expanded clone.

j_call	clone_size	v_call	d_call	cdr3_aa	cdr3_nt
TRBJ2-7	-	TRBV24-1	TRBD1	CATSDPSSGQAYEQYF	TGTGCCACCAGTGACCCGTCCTCCGGACAGGCCTACGAGCAGTACTTC
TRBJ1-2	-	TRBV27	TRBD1	CATRDRGGRGYTF	TGTGCCACCAGAGACAGGGGAGGTAGGGGCTACACCTTC
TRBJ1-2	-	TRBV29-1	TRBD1	CSADRGLYGYTF	TGCAGCGCCGACAGGGGGCTATATGGCTACACCTTC
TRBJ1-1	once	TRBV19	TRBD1	CASSPQGGQGREAFF	TGTGCCAGTAGTCCCCAAGGGGGACAGGGCAGAGAAGCTTTCTTT
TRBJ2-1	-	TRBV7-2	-	CASSLAHSLGASYNEQFF	TGTGCCAGCAGCTTAGCTCACAGTCTAGGGGCTTCCTACAATGAGCAGTTCTTC
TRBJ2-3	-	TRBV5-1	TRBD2	CASSFLAGGTDTQYF	TGCGCCAGCAGCTTCCTAGCGGGAGGCACAGATACGCAGTATTTT
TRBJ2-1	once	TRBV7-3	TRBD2	CASSLSGGYNEQFF	TGTGCCAGCAGCTTGAGCGGGGGTTACAATGAGCAGTTCTTC
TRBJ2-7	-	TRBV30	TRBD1	CAWKSPGQVFTYEQYF	TGTGCCTGGAAGAGCCCGGGACAGGTCTTTACCTACGAGCAGTACTTC
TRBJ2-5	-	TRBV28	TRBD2	CASSYWTSGPLQETQYF	TGTGCCAGCAGCTACTGGACTAGCGGACCACTCCAAGAGACCCAGTACTTC
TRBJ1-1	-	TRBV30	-	CAWKQENTEAFF	TGTGCCTGGAAGCAGGAGAACACTGAAGCTTTCTTT
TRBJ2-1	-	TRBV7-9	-	CASSLDAGSYNEQFF	TGTGCCAGCAGCTTAGATGCGGGCTCCTACAATGAGCAGTTCTTC
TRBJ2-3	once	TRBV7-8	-	CASSLAKGQHNAQYF	TGTGCCAGCAGCTTAGCTAAAGGACAGCACAACGCGCAGTATTTT
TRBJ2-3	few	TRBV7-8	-	CASSLGVGADTQYF	TGTGCCAGCAGCTTAGGGGTCGGGGCAGATACGCAGTATTTT
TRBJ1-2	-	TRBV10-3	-	CAISESLGSSSYTF	TGTGCCATCAGTGAGTCTTTGGGTTCTAGTAGCTACACCTTC
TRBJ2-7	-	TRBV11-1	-	CASSYTGTYEQYF	TGTGCCAGCAGCTATACAGGGACATACGAGCAGTACTTC
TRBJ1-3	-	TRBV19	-	CASPSGTTSGNTIYF	TGTGCCAGTCCCTCCGGGACAACCTCTGGAAACACCATATATTTT
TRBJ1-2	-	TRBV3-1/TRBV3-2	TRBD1	CASSHFDRVNYGYTF	TGTGCCAGCAGCCACTTCGACAGGGTTAACTATGGCTACACCTTC
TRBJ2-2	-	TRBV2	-	CASSVDQERELFF	TGTGCCAGCAGTGTAGATCAAGAGCGGGAGCTGTTTTTT
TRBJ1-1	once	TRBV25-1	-	CASKQVRNTEAFF	TGTGCCAGCAAGCAAGTACGGAACACTGAAGCTTTCTTT
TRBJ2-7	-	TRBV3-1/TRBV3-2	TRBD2	CASSQDWAGVPYEQYF	TGTGCCAGCAGCCAAGATTGGGCGGGAGTCCCCTACGAGCAGTACTTC
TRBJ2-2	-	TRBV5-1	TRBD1	CASSFSTQGTGELFF	TGCGCCAGCAGCTTCTCGACACAGGGGACCGGGGAGCTGTTTTTT
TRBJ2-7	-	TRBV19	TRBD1	CASAPPGQVPYEQYF	TGTGCCAGCGCTCCCCCGGGACAGGTTCCCTACGAGCAGTACTTC
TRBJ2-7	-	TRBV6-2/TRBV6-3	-	CASSYGLGVGEQYF	TGTGCCAGCAGTTACGGCCTAGGGGTGGGCGAGCAGTACTTC
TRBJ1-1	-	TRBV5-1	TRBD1	CASTLSGGSMNTEAFF	TGCGCCAGCACCCTGTCAGGGGGCTCGATGAACACTGAAGCTTTCTTT
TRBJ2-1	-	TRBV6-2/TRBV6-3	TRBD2	CASSYLKREWTYNEQFF	TGTGCCAGCAGTTATCTGAAGCGGGAGTGGACCTACAATGAGCAGTTCTTC
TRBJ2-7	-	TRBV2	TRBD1	CASSSQGDSYEQYF	TGTGCCAGCAGTTCACAGGGGGACTCCTACGAGCAGTACTTC
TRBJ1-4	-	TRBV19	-	CASSISYEKLFF	TGTGCCAGTAGTATTTCGTATGAAAAACTGTTTTTT
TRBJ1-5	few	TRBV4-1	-	CASSQIPGGDQPQHF	TGCGCCAGCAGCCAAATCCCCGGAGGTGATCAGCCCCAGCATTTT
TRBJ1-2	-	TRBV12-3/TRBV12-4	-	CASSQQGPYGYTF	TGTGCCAGCAGCCAACAGGGCCCCTATGGCTACACCTTC
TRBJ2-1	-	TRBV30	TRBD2	CAWRTGLAAYNEQFF	TGTGCCTGGAGGACGGGACTAGCAGCCTACAATGAGCAGTTCTTC
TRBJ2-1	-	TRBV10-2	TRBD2	CASEREEANEQFF	TGCGCCAGCGAGCGGGAGGAAGCGAATGAGCAGTTCTTC
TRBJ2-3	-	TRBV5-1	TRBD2	CASAISGRGDTQYF	TGCGCCAGCGCAATTAGCGGGAGGGGGGATACGCAGTATTTT
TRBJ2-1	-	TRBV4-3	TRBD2	CASSQSGGGFNEQFF	TGCGCCAGCAGCCAGAGCGGGGGTGGTTTCAATGAGCAGTTCTTC
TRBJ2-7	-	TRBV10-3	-	CAIGGAPNEQYF	TGTGCCATCGGAGGGGCTCCCAACGAGCAGTACTTC
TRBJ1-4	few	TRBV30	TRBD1	CAWQGQTNEKLFF	TGTGCCTGGCAGGGACAGACTAATGAAAAACTGTTTTTT
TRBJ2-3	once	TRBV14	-	CASSQVVRGDTQYF	TGTGCCAGCAGCCAAGTAGTGCGAGGAGATACGCAGTATTTT
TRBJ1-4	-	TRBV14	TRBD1	CASSRGQGGKLFF	TGTGCCAGCAGCCGGGGACAGGGAGGAAAACTGTTTTTT
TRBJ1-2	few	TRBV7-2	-	CASSQDGSGIISNYGYTF	TGTGCCAGCAGCCAAGACGGATCGGGGATCATATCTAACTATGGCTACACCTTC
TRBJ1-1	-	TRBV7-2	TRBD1	CASSLEGANTEAFF	TGTGCCAGCAGCTTAGAGGGGGCGAACACTGAAGCTTTCTTT
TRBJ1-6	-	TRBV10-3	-	CAIGPDYNSPLHF	TGTGCCATCGGGCCTGACTATAATTCACCCCTCCACTTT
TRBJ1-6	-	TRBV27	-	CASSLVADYNSPLHF	TGTGCCAGCAGTTTGGTGGCAGATTATAATTCACCCCTCCACTTT
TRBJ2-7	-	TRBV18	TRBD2	CASSPGREDSYEQYF	TGTGCCAGCTCACCGGGACGGGAGGACTCCTACGAGCAGTACTTC
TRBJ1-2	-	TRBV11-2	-	CASSRGVGGYTF	TGTGCCAGCAGCCGCGGGGTGGGTGGCTACACCTTC
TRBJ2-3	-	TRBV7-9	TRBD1	CASSPGTGASTDTQYF	TGTGCCAGCAGCCCCGGGACAGGCGCCAGCACAGATACGCAGTATTTT
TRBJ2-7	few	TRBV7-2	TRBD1	CASSLSGQGGKHEQYF	TGTGCCAGCAGCCTCTCCGGACAGGGGGGTAAACACGAGCAGTACTTC
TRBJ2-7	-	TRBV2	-	CASSPAYEQYF	TGTGCCAGCAGTCCCGCGTACGAGCAGTACTTC
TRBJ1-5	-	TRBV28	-	CASTPPNGRSNQPQHF	TGTGCCAGCACTCCCCCCAATGGTAGAAGCAATCAGCCCCAGCATTTT
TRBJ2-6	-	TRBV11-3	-	CASSSGGTEYSGANVLTF	TGTGCCAGCAGCTCAGGGGGGACCGAATACTCTGGGGCCAACGTCCTGACTTTC
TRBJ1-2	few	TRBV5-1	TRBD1	CASSPGTGNYGYTF	TGCGCCAGCAGCCCGGGGACAGGGAACTATGGCTACACCTTC